The clone carrying this T cell receptor (beta chain) was detected only a few times. The data were obtained in a study of response to subunit inactivated influenza vaccine. MiXCR, applied by TCRdb to the RT-PCR reads, yields one record per CDR3 protein. The sample carries 710,000 or so distinct CDR3 sequences, around 16% recorded once. Germline V gene data show CDR1 as SGHRS and CDR2 as YFSETQ. This CDR3 is 15 amino acids long. The V gene lost 4 bases and the J gene lost 2 bases, with 16 bases spanning the gap. The clonotype comes from a man aged 50 to 59 who received an inactivated influenza vaccine. The source was PBMCs from blood, collected about 12 days after vaccination. The V call is TRBV5-1, the J call TRBJ2-7; D is possibly TRBD1 (6 bases). This chain's CDR3 is CASSPVGDIAYEQYF. CDR3 bases: TGCGCCAGCAGCCCCGTGGGGGACATTGCCTACGAGCAGTACTTC.